Shown below are 5 T cell receptor beta chains from a single sample sequenced in a study of blood T cells in healthy people across ages. Primed by a sample-barcoded 5' primer and a J-beta primer mix, a second PCR proceeded for about 6 to 12 cycles. In TCRdb, the 5' RACE reads were re-called with MiXCR into one record per CDR3 protein. The table shows some 1.4 million distinct CDR3 sequences, with around 39% occurring only once. Specimen: blood. Source of these receptors: a woman in her late teens or twenties in good health.

The J gene is TRBJ1-1, the V gene TRBV4-1, with no clear D. The CDR3 runs 14 residues. Germline loops: CDR1 MGHRA, CDR2 YSYEKL. The ends were cut back, 5 bases at V and 1 base at J, with 11 bases in the middle. The CDR3 coding sequence is TGCGCCAGCAGCAGGAACCTAGGGAACACTGAAGCTTTCTTT. Its protein product is CASSRNLGNTEAFF.

This clonotype was counted only a few times. The rearrangement joins TRBV10-3 to TRBJ2-1; D uncertain. V was pared by 4 bases and J by 5 bases, with 9 bases between. Looked up from germline, CDR1 is ENHRY and CDR2 is SYGVKD. This CDR3 has 13 amino acids. CDR3 DNA: TGTGCCATCAGTGTAAGGCCAGACAATGAGCAGTTCTTC. This gives the protein CAISVRPDNEQFF.

The chain couples TRBV20-1 to TRBJ2-3, with 14 bases fitting TRBD2. With 6 bases clipped from V and 0 bases from J, the junction kept 11 bases outside the gene matches. Germline-derived CDR1 and CDR2 are DFQATT and SNEGSKA (reference sequence). The CDR3 covers 18 residues. This CDR3 reads CSAPAGLAGEGSTDTQYF. In DNA, the CDR3 is TGCAGTGCCCCTGCGGGACTAGCGGGAGAAGGTAGCACAGATACGCAGTATTTT.

This chain links TRBV12-3 or TRBV12-4 with TRBJ2-4, with a tentative D call TRBD2 (5 bases). The assigned J gene may be wrong: the sequence end matches TRBJ2-7 better. This CDR3 comprises 15 residues. CDR3 coding DNA: TGTGCCAGCAGTCAACCGGGTCAGGACTTGAACGAGCAGTACTTC. Translating it yields CASSQPGQDLNEQYF.

The V call is TRBV12-3 or TRBV12-4, the J call TRBJ2-7, with D perhaps TRBD1 (7 bases). The V gene lost 7 bases and the J gene lost 2 bases, with 15 bases spanning the gap. CDR3 length equals 14 residues. The CDR3 here is CASTAGQLTYEQYF. The CDR3 DNA follows: TGTGCCAGCACTGCGGGACAGCTGACCTACGAGCAGTACTTC.